A selection of T cell receptor beta chains follows, all from one sample in a study of T cell responses to AZD1222 COVID-19 vaccine. Clones were read by immunoSEQ multiplex PCR, and TCRdb kept only the in-frame ones, dropping some. The sample has some 70,000 clones, approximately 80% seen once. The source material was peripheral blood, sampled 28 days after the second AZD1222 dose. These receptors came from an adult who received the AZD1222 COVID-19 vaccine. The CDR3 runs from the conserved cysteine through the conserved F or W. D genes are given only for firm matches. For some rows the clone size is stated as once, few or many, or as a class when expanded; others skip it.

v_gene: TRBV7-3; abundance: -; d_gene: -; j_gene: TRBJ2-6; CDR3nt: TGTGCCAGCAGCTTAATTGGGGCCAACGTCCTGACTTTC; CDR3aa: CASSLIGANVLTF
v_gene: TRBV6-5; abundance: -; d_gene: TRBD1; j_gene: TRBJ1-2; CDR3nt: TGTGCCAGCAGTAGTGTTTCCGGGACAGGGACCCACACCTTC; CDR3aa: CASSSVSGTGTHTF
v_gene: TRBV18; abundance: many; d_gene: -; j_gene: TRBJ1-1; CDR3nt: TGTGCCAGCTCGCTTGGGGTAAGGAACACTGAAGCTTTCTTT; CDR3aa: CASSLGVRNTEAFF
v_gene: TRBV5-8; abundance: -; d_gene: TRBD1; j_gene: TRBJ2-1; CDR3nt: TGTGCCAGCAAATTCATCGGACAGGGGGCGCGGAATGAGCAGTTCTTC; CDR3aa: CASKFIGQGARNEQFF
v_gene: TRBV2; abundance: -; d_gene: TRBD1; j_gene: TRBJ2-7; CDR3nt: TGTGCCAGCAGTGAATTCGGGACAGGGTTGGACGAGCAGTACTTC; CDR3aa: CASSEFGTGLDEQYF
v_gene: TRBV18; abundance: few; d_gene: TRBD2; j_gene: TRBJ2-2; CDR3nt: TGTGCCAGCTCACGTGGACTAGCGGGGGCAACCGGGGAGCTGTTTTTT; CDR3aa: CASSRGLAGATGELFF
v_gene: TRBV7-3; abundance: -; d_gene: TRBD1; j_gene: TRBJ2-2; CDR3nt: TGTACCAGCAGCATGGACAGGGTGAACACCGGGGAGCTGTTTTTT; CDR3aa: CTSSMDRVNTGELFF
v_gene: TRBV11-2; abundance: -; d_gene: TRBD2; j_gene: TRBJ2-1; CDR3nt: TGTGCCAGCAGCTTACGCCTAGCGGGGGATGTAGGCAATGAGCAGTTCTTC; CDR3aa: CASSLRLAGDVGNEQFF
v_gene: TRBV28; abundance: once; d_gene: -; j_gene: TRBJ1-5; CDR3nt: TGTGCCAGCAGTTTGTCGGGGCAGTACAATCAGCCCCAGCATTTT; CDR3aa: CASSLSGQYNQPQHF
v_gene: TRBV4-3; abundance: -; d_gene: -; j_gene: TRBJ1-6; CDR3nt: TGCGCCAGCAGCCAAGATGACGGCAGGGGAAATTCACCCCTCCACTTT; CDR3aa: CASSQDDGRGNSPLHF
v_gene: TRBV7-9; abundance: -; d_gene: TRBD2; j_gene: TRBJ2-7; CDR3nt: TGTGCCAGCAGCCCCACTAGCGGGCGCTCCTACGAGCAGTACTTC; CDR3aa: CASSPTSGRSYEQYF
v_gene: TRBV27; abundance: -; d_gene: -; j_gene: TRBJ2-5; CDR3nt: TGTGCCAGCAGCAGCGGGACAGCCGGGCGAGAGACCCAGTACTTC; CDR3aa: CASSSGTAGRETQYF
v_gene: TRBV4-2; abundance: -; d_gene: -; j_gene: TRBJ2-1; CDR3nt: TGTGCCAGCAGCCAAGAGTCTGGACTACGGAGTGAGCAGTTCTTC; CDR3aa: CASSQESGLRSEQFF
v_gene: TRBV5-1; abundance: -; d_gene: -; j_gene: TRBJ2-1; CDR3nt: TGCGCCAGCAGCTTGTCGTCGCGCGGGGGCCACAATGAGCAGTTCTTC; CDR3aa: CASSLSSRGGHNEQFF
v_gene: TRBV2; abundance: -; d_gene: -; j_gene: TRBJ2-1; CDR3nt: TGTGCCAGCAGGGTGACAGCGAGCTCCTACAATGAGCAGTTCTTC; CDR3aa: CASRVTASSYNEQFF
v_gene: TRBV5-1; abundance: -; d_gene: -; j_gene: TRBJ2-2; CDR3nt: TGCGCCAGCAGCTTGCAGGAGGCCACCGGGGAGCTGTTTTTT; CDR3aa: CASSLQEATGELFF
v_gene: TRBV3-1/TRBV3-2; abundance: -; d_gene: TRBD1; j_gene: TRBJ2-7; CDR3nt: TGTGCCAGCAGCATCGGACAGGCGATAGGGGAGCAGTACTTC; CDR3aa: CASSIGQAIGEQYF
v_gene: TRBV7-9; abundance: -; d_gene: -; j_gene: TRBJ2-1; CDR3nt: TGTGCCAGCAGCCCCCCTCGGCGCGGGGTGGCCTACAATGAGCAGTTCTTC; CDR3aa: CASSPPRRGVAYNEQFF
v_gene: TRBV7-9; abundance: -; d_gene: TRBD1; j_gene: TRBJ1-6; CDR3nt: TGTGCCAGCAGCTTAATACAGGGGTCCTATAATTCACCCCTCCACTTT; CDR3aa: CASSLIQGSYNSPLHF
v_gene: TRBV9; abundance: many; d_gene: -; j_gene: TRBJ2-7; CDR3nt: TGTGCCAGCAGCGTAGAGGGGGTCGCCTACGAGCAGTACTTC; CDR3aa: CASSVEGVAYEQYF
v_gene: TRBV6-5; abundance: -; d_gene: -; j_gene: TRBJ1-6; CDR3nt: TGTGCCAGCAGTTCCGGGACGGGGAATTCACCCCTCCACTTT; CDR3aa: CASSSGTGNSPLHF
v_gene: TRBV19; abundance: -; d_gene: -; j_gene: TRBJ2-1; CDR3nt: TGTGCCAGTATGGAGTCCCGTACACTAAATGAGCAGTTCTTC; CDR3aa: CASMESRTLNEQFF
v_gene: TRBV24-1; abundance: -; d_gene: -; j_gene: TRBJ1-5; CDR3nt: TGTGCCACCTCAACTGGGGGGGGCTGGGACGGCAATCAGCCCCAGCATTTT; CDR3aa: CATSTGGGWDGNQPQHF
v_gene: TRBV7-2; abundance: -; d_gene: -; j_gene: TRBJ1-4; CDR3nt: TGTGCCAGCAGCCTCTACAATGAAAAACTGTTTTTT; CDR3aa: CASSLYNEKLFF
v_gene: TRBV6-1; abundance: once; d_gene: TRBD1; j_gene: TRBJ1-5; CDR3nt: TGTGCCAGCAGTGGGGACAGGATCACAACCCTTAGCAATCAGCCCCAGCATTTT; CDR3aa: CASSGDRITTLSNQPQHF
v_gene: TRBV11-2; abundance: -; d_gene: -; j_gene: TRBJ2-2; CDR3nt: TGTGCCAGCAGCTTAGATTTGTTGAACCGAAAGGCCGGGGAGCTGTTTTTT; CDR3aa: CASSLDLLNRKAGELFF
v_gene: TRBV28; abundance: -; d_gene: TRBD1; j_gene: TRBJ1-2; CDR3nt: TGTGCCAGCAGTTCAGGGGGCTCTAACTATGGCTACACCTTC; CDR3aa: CASSSGGSNYGYTF
v_gene: TRBV7-2; abundance: -; d_gene: -; j_gene: TRBJ1-4; CDR3nt: TGTGCCAGCAGCCCAGACCCAAGGACAGCCGAATACTTTAATGAAAAACTGTTTTTT; CDR3aa: CASSPDPRTAEYFNEKLFF
v_gene: TRBV7-8; abundance: -; d_gene: -; j_gene: TRBJ1-1; CDR3nt: TGTGCCAGCACCCGTGAGGGGCCTAACACTGAAGCTTTCTTT; CDR3aa: CASTREGPNTEAFF
v_gene: TRBV12-3/TRBV12-4; abundance: -; d_gene: -; j_gene: TRBJ1-5; CDR3nt: TGTGCCAGCAGGGGCTCGGACCAGCCCCAGCATTTT; CDR3aa: CASRGSDQPQHF
v_gene: TRBV19; abundance: -; d_gene: -; j_gene: TRBJ1-3; CDR3nt: TGTGCCAGTAGTTACCAGGGAGCCTCTGGAAACACCATATATTTT; CDR3aa: CASSYQGASGNTIYF
v_gene: TRBV15; abundance: -; d_gene: -; j_gene: TRBJ2-6; CDR3nt: TGTGCCACCAGCAGAGGGGACAACTCTGGGGCCAACGTCCTGACTTTC; CDR3aa: CATSRGDNSGANVLTF
v_gene: TRBV7-6; abundance: few; d_gene: -; j_gene: TRBJ1-6; CDR3nt: TGTGCCAGCAGCTCCACTGGGACAAATAATTCACCCCTCCACTTT; CDR3aa: CASSSTGTNNSPLHF
v_gene: TRBV15; abundance: -; d_gene: -; j_gene: TRBJ2-6; CDR3nt: TGTGCCACCAGCACCCCGATCCAGGCTGGGGCCAACGTCCTGACTTTC; CDR3aa: CATSTPIQAGANVLTF
v_gene: TRBV3-1/TRBV3-2; abundance: -; d_gene: TRBD2; j_gene: TRBJ2-1; CDR3nt: TGTGCCAGCAGCCAGACTAGCGGAATCTACAATGAGCAGTTCTTC; CDR3aa: CASSQTSGIYNEQFF
v_gene: TRBV27; abundance: -; d_gene: TRBD1; j_gene: TRBJ2-7; CDR3nt: TGTGCCAGCAGCCTCCGAGACAGGGAAGACGAGCAGTACTTC; CDR3aa: CASSLRDREDEQYF
v_gene: TRBV20-1; abundance: -; d_gene: TRBD1; j_gene: TRBJ1-2; CDR3nt: TGCAGTGCTAGTCTGGACAGGGGTTTCGACTACACCTTC; CDR3aa: CSASLDRGFDYTF
v_gene: TRBV25-1; abundance: -; d_gene: TRBD1; j_gene: TRBJ1-3; CDR3nt: TGTGCCAGGACAGGGGAGAGCTCTGGAAACACCATATATTTT; CDR3aa: CARTGESSGNTIYF
v_gene: TRBV12-3/TRBV12-4; abundance: -; d_gene: -; j_gene: TRBJ1-3; CDR3nt: TGTGCCAGCAGTATTTCGGCTGGAAACACCATATATTTT; CDR3aa: CASSISAGNTIYF